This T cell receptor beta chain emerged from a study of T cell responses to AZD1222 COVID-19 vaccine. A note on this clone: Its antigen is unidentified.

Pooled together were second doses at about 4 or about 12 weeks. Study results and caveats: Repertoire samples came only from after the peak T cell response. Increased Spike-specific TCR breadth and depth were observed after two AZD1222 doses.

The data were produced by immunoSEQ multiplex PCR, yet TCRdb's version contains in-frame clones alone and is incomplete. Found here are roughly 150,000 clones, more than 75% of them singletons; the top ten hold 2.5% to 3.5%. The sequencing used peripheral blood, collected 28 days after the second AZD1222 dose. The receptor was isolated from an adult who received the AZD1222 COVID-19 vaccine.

The CDR3 spells CASSMLGGLRNEQFF. CDR3 DNA sequence: TGTGCCAGTAGTATGCTCGGGGGCTTGAGGAATGAGCAGTTCTTC. V usage is TRBV19 and J usage is TRBJ2-1; D may be TRBD1 or TRBD2 (6 bases each). The CDR3 is made up of 15 amino acids. Germline CDR1 and CDR2: LNHDA and SQIVND (reference sequence). The V end lost 3 bases, the J end lost 7 bases, and 16 bases lay between the germline ends. Looking up the rest from reference TRBV19 and TRBJ2-1 gives the full variable domain: DGGITQSPKYLFRKEGQNVTLSCEQNLNHDAMYWYRQDPGQGLRLIYYSQIVNDFQKGDIAEGYSVSREKKESFPLTVTSAQKNPTAFYLCASSMLGGLRNEQFFGPGTRLTVL.